The present T cell receptor (beta chain) was sequenced within a study of T cell responses to AZD1222 COVID-19 vaccine. The method was immunoSEQ multiplex PCR; TCRdb's version includes in-frame clones alone and lacks a portion of them. This table has 90,000 to 100,000 clones, about 89% appearing once. Findings and limits, study-wide: Two AZD1222 doses significantly raised spike-specific TCR breadth and depth over controls. The study identified only five or six AZD1222 recipients as seropositive at baseline.

This clone showed up just once. Its antigen remains unknown. Germline CDR1 is MNHEY and CDR2 is SMNVEV (reference sequence). V lost 3 bases, J lost 1 base, and 11 bases lay in between. The CDR3 has 15 residues. The chain joins TRBV27 to TRBJ2-3, with no clear D. The receptor's source is an adult in good health. The starting material was peripheral blood, obtained on day 0 of AZD1222 vaccination. CDR3 bases: TGTGCCAGCAGTTTTGGGGTTTATGGCACAGATACGCAGTATTTT. Translation gives CASSFGVYGTDTQYF.